The 2 T cell receptor beta chains below were found in one sample sequenced in a study of cytomegalovirus exposure and HLA in healthy donors. PCR involved 60 Vbeta and 13 Jbeta primers. The assay was immunoSEQ multiplex PCR, and TCRdb's table has in-frame clones only and misses some. This specimen shows roughly 190,000 clones; the ten leading clones hold almost 6.5%. Sequenced input: PBMCs. The origin of the receptors is a man aged 25-40 years in good health and CMV-seronegative.

As regards this clone: The sample has other DNA sequences that encode this CDR3 too. The rearrangement uses TRBV7-9 and TRBJ2-7; perhaps TRBD1 as D (5 bases). Germline V CDR1 and CDR2: SEHNR, FQNEAQ (reference sequence). The CDR3 is 15 amino acids. Trimming stripped 5 bases from V and 0 bases from J, with 14 bases between. The CDR3, as DNA: TGTGCCAGCAGCCCCCTTGGCCAGGGCTCCTACGAGCAGTACTTC. Amino acid sequence: CASSPLGQGSYEQYF.

The rearrangement joins TRBV4-1 to TRBJ2-1, with 10 bases identical to TRBD2. Germline V gene lookup returns CDR1 MGHRA and CDR2 YSYEKL. Losses at the gene ends were 8 bases for V and 6 bases for J; bases not matched to a gene: 10. This CDR3 comprises 15 residues. Here the CDR3 reads CASVKGAGGGNEQFF. The CDR3 DNA is TGCGCCAGCGTTAAGGGAGCGGGGGGGGGCAATGAGCAGTTCTTC.